Listed here are 3 T cell receptor beta chains from one sample, sequenced in a study of PD-1 blockade in classical Hodgkin lymphoma. TCRdb keeps only in-frame clones here, not all; method: immunoSEQ multiplex PCR. This sample carries fewer than 40,000 clones, 80% to 90% of them seen once, and the ten largest clones take 0.2% to 0.25%. Time point of the sample: newly diagnosed, previously untreated cHL patient sample. Magnetic negative selection purified CD4+ T cells from thawed PBMCs. Material for sequencing was CD4+ T cells from blood. These receptors came from a human donor with classical Hodgkin lymphoma.

The rearrangement links TRBV6-5 to TRBJ1-4, with D possibly matching TRBD1 (5 bases). Germline V CDR1 and CDR2: MNHEY, SVGAGI. The CDR3 totals 11 residues. V lost 5 bases and J lost 8, with 6 bases in between. The CDR3 loop is CASSAGEKLFF. In DNA, the CDR3 is TGTGCCAGCAGTGCAGGGGAAAAACTGTTTTTT.

This rearrangement joins TRBV6-6 to TRBJ1-2; TRBD1 agrees at 8 bases. In germline, CDR1 is MNHNY, CDR2 SVGAGI (reference sequence). The CDR3 has 13 amino acids. Trimming took 2 bases from V and 7 from J; bases not matched to a gene: 3. The CDR3 here is CASSYQGQGGYTF. CDR3 in DNA: TGTGCCAGCAGTTACCAAGGACAGGGTGGCTACACCTTC.

The chain is built from TRBV6-6 and TRBJ1-6; 7 bases fit TRBD1. CDR3 length: 14 residues. Per the germline V gene, CDR1 is MNHNY and CDR2 is SVGAGI (reference sequence). The ends lost 4 bases at V and 9 bases at J; junction bases unmatched: 6. CDR3 nucleotides: TGTGCCAGCAGTTCAGGGGGTTTGGGTTCACCCCTCCACTTT. This translates into CASSSGGLGSPLHF.